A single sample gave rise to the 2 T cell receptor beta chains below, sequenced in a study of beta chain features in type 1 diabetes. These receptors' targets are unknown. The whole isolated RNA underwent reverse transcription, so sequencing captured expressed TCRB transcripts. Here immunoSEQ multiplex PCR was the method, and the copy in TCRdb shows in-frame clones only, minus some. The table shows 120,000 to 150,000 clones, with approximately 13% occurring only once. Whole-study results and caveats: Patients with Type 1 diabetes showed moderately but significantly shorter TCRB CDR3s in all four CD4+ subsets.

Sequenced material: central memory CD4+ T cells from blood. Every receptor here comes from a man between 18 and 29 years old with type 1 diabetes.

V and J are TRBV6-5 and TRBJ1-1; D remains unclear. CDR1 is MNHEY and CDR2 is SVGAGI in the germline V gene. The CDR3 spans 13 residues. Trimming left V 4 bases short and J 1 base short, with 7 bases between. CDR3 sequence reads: CASSWTGNTEAFF. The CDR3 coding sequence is TGTGCCAGCAGTTGGACCGGGAACACTGAAGCTTTCTTT.

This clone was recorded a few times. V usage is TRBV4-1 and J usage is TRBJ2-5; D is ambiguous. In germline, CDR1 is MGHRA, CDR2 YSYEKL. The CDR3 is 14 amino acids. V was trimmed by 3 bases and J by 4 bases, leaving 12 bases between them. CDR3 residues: CASSHPDRVETQYF. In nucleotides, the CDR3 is TGCGCCAGCAGCCACCCAGACCGCGTAGAGACCCAGTACTTC.